A selection of T cell receptor beta chains follows, all from one sample in a study of blood T cell repertoires in COVID-19. Here immunoSEQ multiplex PCR was the method, and the copy in TCRdb shows in-frame clones only, minus some. This table holds around 160,000 clones, roughly four fifths found once. The sequenced sample was peripheral blood. These TCRs come from a human donor in a cohort sampled during active COVID-19. Each CDR3 is given with its conserved first and last residue. The D gene is left open where the match is weak. Size values are once, few and many counts, or a class for expanded clones, and some rows have none.

TRBD1	TRBV6-5	TRBJ1-1	few	CASRGLTGGTSEAFF	TGTGCCAGCAGGGGCCTGACAGGGGGCACCTCTGAAGCTTTCTTT
-	TRBV30	TRBJ2-1	-	CAWSGGVRSEQFF	TGTGCCTGGAGTGGGGGAGTCCGAAGTGAGCAGTTCTTC
-	TRBV18	TRBJ2-2	once	CASSPAGQRELFF	TGTGCCAGCTCACCAGCAGGCCAACGGGAGCTGTTTTTT
TRBD1	TRBV30	TRBJ1-4	few	CACVQGAANEKLFF	TGTGCCTGTGTCCAGGGGGCAGCTAATGAAAAACTGTTTTTT
TRBD1	TRBV7-9	TRBJ2-1	-	CASSARDRVNEQFF	TGTGCCAGCAGCGCGAGGGACAGGGTGAATGAGCAGTTCTTC
-	TRBV21-1	TRBJ2-3	-	CASSNLQGVKTDTQYF	TGTGCCAGCAGCAACTTACAGGGAGTGAAGACAGATACGCAGTATTTT
-	TRBV6-5	TRBJ2-1	-	CASSYVAGKGNEQFF	TGTGCCAGCAGTTACGTGGCAGGGAAGGGCAATGAGCAGTTCTTC
TRBD1	TRBV10-3	TRBJ2-6	once	CAIRGTGQGANVLTF	TGTGCCATCAGGGGGACAGGGCAAGGGGCCAACGTCCTGACTTTC
-	TRBV5-5	TRBJ2-3	-	CASRLQGPDTQYF	TGTGCCAGCAGACTTCAGGGGCCAGATACGCAGTATTTT
TRBD2	TRBV7-7	TRBJ2-7	few	CASRPSFLLAGCPYEQYF	TGTGCTAGCAGGCCATCATTTTTACTAGCGGGATGCCCCTACGAGCAGTACTTC
TRBD1	TRBV9	TRBJ2-3	-	CASTTGQGITDTQYF	TGTGCCAGCACCACGGGACAGGGGATTACAGATACGCAGTATTTT
TRBD1	TRBV4-1	TRBJ1-5	-	CASSRTGDQPQHF	TGCGCCAGCAGCCGAACAGGGGATCAGCCCCAGCATTTT
TRBD1	TRBV7-8	TRBJ1-3	-	CASSPGQEHTIYF	TGTGCCAGCAGCCCGGGACAGGAGCACACCATATATTTT
TRBD1	TRBV5-1	TRBJ2-7	-	CASSATGGAEQYF	TGCGCCAGCAGCGCTACAGGGGGCGCCGAGCAGTACTTC
TRBD1	TRBV28	TRBJ1-4	-	CASEDRVNEKLFF	TGTGCCAGCGAGGACAGGGTTAATGAAAAACTGTTTTTT
TRBD1	TRBV11-2	TRBJ2-1	-	CASSLVPPGGQYNEQFF	TGTGCCAGCAGCTTAGTCCCCCCAGGGGGCCAATACAATGAGCAGTTCTTC
TRBD1	TRBV4-3	TRBJ2-4	-	CASSQGQGVGLAKNIQYF	TGCGCCAGCAGCCAAGGGCAGGGGGTCGGACTAGCCAAAAACATTCAGTACTTC
TRBD2	TRBV7-2	TRBJ2-1	-	CASSLLAGGFNEQFF	TGTGCCAGCAGCTTATTAGCGGGAGGCTTCAATGAGCAGTTCTTC
TRBD2	TRBV7-2	TRBJ2-2	-	CASSLSRGRLTGELFF	TGTGCCAGCAGCTTAAGTCGCGGGAGGTTAACCGGGGAGCTGTTTTTT